A selection of T cell receptor beta chains follows, all from one sample in a study of blood T cell repertoires in COVID-19. Method: immunoSEQ multiplex PCR; TCRdb's copy keeps in-frame clones and lacks some. The repertoire has fewer than 80,000 clones, 85% to 90% of them found once; the top ten carry 2.5%. The sample was peripheral blood. These TCRs come from a human donor in a cohort sampled during active COVID-19. The conserved cysteine and the conserved F or W are not part of the CDR3 here. The order of the fields is V gene, CDR3 protein.

TRBV15 ATSQGQSPPYEQY
TRBV19 ASSPVAGGRDEQF
TRBV27 ASSSDLIPRQGRYGYT
TRBV5-1 ASSGHDGYT
TRBV5-1 ASSHGQGTGANVLT
TRBV6-5 ASKGASAERTEAF
TRBV6-5 ASRRTTGDNSPLH
TRBV11-2 ASSLRAGANSYEQY
TRBV7-9 ASSLGGGDEKLF
TRBV5-1 ASSLGAQDTGELF
TRBV7-9 ASSLLSGYQKSYNEQF
TRBV10-2 ASSESPHRGGEQY
TRBV30 AWRVRDRDTGELF
TRBV5-6 ASSYLGQGEAF
TRBV6-5 ASSKRDRAYNEQF
TRBV5-4 ASSLGDRVQTQY
TRBV14 ASSQGRQNSPLH
TRBV6-5 ASTLRVGDIQY
TRBV2 ASSDPNSYEQY
TRBV4-1 ASSRKTSGRSYEQY
TRBV27 ASSTGQINEKLF
TRBV5-8 ASSFQGRKGEKLF
TRBV7-2 ASSLDRLGANVLT
TRBV4-2 ASSQELAGHYEQY
TRBV20-1 SGRDTYGYT
TRBV7-2 ASSLSSRGFHEQY
TRBV15 ATSLRGSPPYEQY
TRBV5-1 ASGGDRVANEQY
TRBV6-5 ASSYRGARTDTQY
TRBV4-3 ASSQSGGANNSPLH
TRBV7-9 ASSRTGRTSSYEQY
TRBV6-5 ASSSADNTGELF
TRBV5-5 ASSHGQGDTEAF
TRBV2 ASSRLAGELVGDTQY
TRBV7-3 ASTSSPGNTEAF
TRBV11-3 ASSSNRGGDTQY